This TCR beta chain was identified in a study of blood T cell repertoires in COVID-19. Whole-study context: Samples of COVID-19 (acute and convalescent) were obtained from the United States, Italy and Spain. From T cells, B-cell-depleted T cells, or PBMCs came the material, which was cDNA or gDNA.

CDR3 length equals 13 residues. CDR1 is SQVTM and CDR2 is ANQGSEA in the germline V gene. With V trimmed by 7 bases and J by 4 bases, 7 bases remained unmatched. Authors' processing steps: Nucleated cell counts were estimated from reference gene primer amplification. This table comes from immunoSEQ multiplex PCR, and its TCRdb copy is limited to in-frame clones, with some not included. V and J calls plus clone size are reproduced from that table; the DNA served to infer D and trimming. The data contain roughly 100,000 clones, 70% to 90% of them singletons. Sequenced: peripheral blood. The sequence was collected from a middle-aged man with active or convalescent COVID-19. The chain combines TRBV29-1 with TRBJ2-1; 7 bases are a match to TRBD1. CDR3 residues: CSALTGRYNEQFF. The DNA of the CDR3 is TGCAGCGCCTTGACAGGGAGATACAATGAGCAGTTCTTC.